The subject of this entry is one TCR beta chain. The antigen remains unidentified. The germline V and J ends were trimmed by 3 bases and 2 bases, with 14 bases remaining between them. The CDR3 sequence is 15 residues long. In germline, CDR1 is SGDLS, CDR2 YYNGEE. The entry originates in a study of PD-1 blockade in classical Hodgkin lymphoma. Profiling relied on immunoSEQ multiplex PCR, and the TCRdb table lists in-frame clones only, not all of them. Of 43,000 or so clones detected, around 80% appear once; the ten largest clones hold around a third. Time point given: cycle 4 day 1 (C4D1), after 6 weeks of nivolumab. In every patient, relapse followed autologous stem cell transplantation, while exposure to brentuximab vedotin differed. Study findings and constraints: Causes of the repertoire differences remain undefined, possibly disease activity or prior therapy. Lower baseline TCR diversity marked trial partial responders and progressors. Baseline TCR diversity was reportedly lower in newly diagnosed patients than in healthy donors. It was reported as lower still in relapsed/refractory patients. Compared with baseline, CD4+ but not CD8+ TCR diversity had risen significantly by C4D1.

The specimen was peripheral blood mononuclear cells (PBMCs), collected before the fourth cycle of nivolumab. J is TRBJ2-5 and V is TRBV9; no firm D call. The source of this sequence is a human donor with classical Hodgkin lymphoma. The CDR3 sequence is CASSAPGGRQETQYF. The CDR3 DNA sequence: TGTGCCAGCAGCGCGCCAGGCGGCCGGCAAGAGACCCAGTACTTC.